This T cell receptor beta chain was identified during a study of blood T cells in healthy people across ages. This clonotype came up a few times. Drawing of peripheral blood yielded roughly 10 milliliters from each donor. A sample-barcoded 5' primer and a J-beta primer mix were used in a second PCR of roughly 7 to 11 cycles. Carrying 12 random nucleotides, a template-switch adaptor labeled each individual cDNA molecule. TCRdb called the 5' RACE reads again in MiXCR, with one record for every CDR3 protein. This repertoire shows some 760,000 distinct CDR3 sequences, around 25% found once; its top ten account for under 4.5%. The same data also went into a second study, on T cells of mothers and their children. Per that study: The sample comes from 8 or 9 healthy Caucasian donors: mothers and children. Persistent microchimeric T cell clones were sought, and none were detected.

The sample taken for sequencing was blood. The source is a boy younger than 18 in good health.

CDR3 region: CASSPNGTQETQYF. The CDR3 DNA reads TGCGCCAGCAGCCCCAACGGAACCCAAGAGACCCAGTACTTC. This chain joins TRBV4-3 and TRBJ2-5; no reliable D call. The CDR3 is 14 residues long. Trimming removed 4 bases from V and 1 base from J, with 10 bases in between. The germline V gene encodes CDR1 LGHNA and CDR2 YSLEER.